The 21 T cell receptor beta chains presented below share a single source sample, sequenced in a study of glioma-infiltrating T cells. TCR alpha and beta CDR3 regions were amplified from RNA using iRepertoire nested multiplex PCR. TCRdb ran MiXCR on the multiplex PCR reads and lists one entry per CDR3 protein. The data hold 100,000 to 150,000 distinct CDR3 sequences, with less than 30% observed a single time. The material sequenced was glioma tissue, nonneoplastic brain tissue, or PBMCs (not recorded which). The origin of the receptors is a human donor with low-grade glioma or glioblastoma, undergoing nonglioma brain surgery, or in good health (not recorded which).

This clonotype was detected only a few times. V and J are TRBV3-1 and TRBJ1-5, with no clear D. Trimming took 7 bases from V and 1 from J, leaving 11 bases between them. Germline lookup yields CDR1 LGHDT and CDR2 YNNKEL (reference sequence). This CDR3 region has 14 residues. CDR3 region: CASKAPASNQPQHF. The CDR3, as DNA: TGTGCCAGCAAGGCTCCAGCGAGCAATCAGCCCCAGCATTTT.

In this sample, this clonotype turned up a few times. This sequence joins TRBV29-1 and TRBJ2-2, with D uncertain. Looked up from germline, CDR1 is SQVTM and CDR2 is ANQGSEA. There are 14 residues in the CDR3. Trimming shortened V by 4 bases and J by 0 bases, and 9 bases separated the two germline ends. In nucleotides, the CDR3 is TGCAGCGTTGCAGTACATGCGAACACCGGGGAGCTGTTTTTT. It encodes CSVAVHANTGELFF.

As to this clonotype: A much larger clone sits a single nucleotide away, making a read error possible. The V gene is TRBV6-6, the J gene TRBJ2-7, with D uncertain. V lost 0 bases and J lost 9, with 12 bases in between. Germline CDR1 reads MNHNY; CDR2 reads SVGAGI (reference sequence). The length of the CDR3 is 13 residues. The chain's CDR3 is CASSYSKNGVQYF. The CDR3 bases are TGTGCCAGCAGTTACTCGAAGAATGGAGTGCAGTACTTC.

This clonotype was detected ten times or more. This CDR3 is CASSPTNGGHHEQYF. CDR3 coding DNA: TGTGCCAGCAGCCCTACAAATGGCGGTCACCACGAGCAGTACTTC. This chain joins TRBV7-2 and TRBJ2-7, with D unresolved. The CDR3 has 15 amino acids. Looked up from germline, CDR1 is SGHTA and CDR2 is FQGNSA. V was clipped by 5 bases and J by 5 bases, with 19 bases between them.

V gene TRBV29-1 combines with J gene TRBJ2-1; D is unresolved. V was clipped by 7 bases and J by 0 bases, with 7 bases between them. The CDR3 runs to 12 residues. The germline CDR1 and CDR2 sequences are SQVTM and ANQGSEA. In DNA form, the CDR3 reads TGCAGCGCAGCGAACTCCTACAATGAGCAGTTCTTC. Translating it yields CSAANSYNEQFF.

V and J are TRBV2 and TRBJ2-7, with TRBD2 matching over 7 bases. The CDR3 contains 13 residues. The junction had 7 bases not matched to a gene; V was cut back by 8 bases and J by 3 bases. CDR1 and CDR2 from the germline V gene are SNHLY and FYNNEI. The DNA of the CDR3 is TGTGCCAGCCGTGGGGGAGGGCTCTACGAGCAGTACTTC. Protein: CASRGGGLYEQYF.

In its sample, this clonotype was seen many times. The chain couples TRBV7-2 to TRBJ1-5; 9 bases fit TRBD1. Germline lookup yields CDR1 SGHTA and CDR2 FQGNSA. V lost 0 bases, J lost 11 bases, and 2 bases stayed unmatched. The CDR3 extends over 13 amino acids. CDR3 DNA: TGTGCCAGCAGCTTAGCGGGACAGGGAGCCCAGCATTTT. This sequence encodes CASSLAGQGAQHF.

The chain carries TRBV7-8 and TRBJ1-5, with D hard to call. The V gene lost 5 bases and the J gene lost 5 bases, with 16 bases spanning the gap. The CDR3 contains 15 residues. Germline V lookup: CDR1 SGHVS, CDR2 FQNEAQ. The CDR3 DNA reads TGTGCCAGCAGCCCGGCACAGACGAGGGATCAGCCCCAGCATTTT. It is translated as CASSPAQTRDQPQHF.

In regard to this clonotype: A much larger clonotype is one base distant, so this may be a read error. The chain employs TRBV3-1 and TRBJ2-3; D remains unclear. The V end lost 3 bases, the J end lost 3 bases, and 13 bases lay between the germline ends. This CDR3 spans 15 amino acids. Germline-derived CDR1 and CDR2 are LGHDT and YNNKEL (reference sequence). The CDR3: CASSHLESTTDTQYF. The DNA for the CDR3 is TGTGCCAGCAGCCACCTAGAGTCTACGACAGATACGCAGTATTTT.

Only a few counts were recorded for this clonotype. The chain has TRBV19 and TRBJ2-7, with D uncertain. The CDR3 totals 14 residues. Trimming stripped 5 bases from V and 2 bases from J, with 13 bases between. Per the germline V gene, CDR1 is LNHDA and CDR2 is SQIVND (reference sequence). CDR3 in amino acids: CASSPRTIPYEQYF. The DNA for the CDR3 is TGTGCCAGTAGTCCCAGGACGATTCCCTACGAGCAGTACTTC.

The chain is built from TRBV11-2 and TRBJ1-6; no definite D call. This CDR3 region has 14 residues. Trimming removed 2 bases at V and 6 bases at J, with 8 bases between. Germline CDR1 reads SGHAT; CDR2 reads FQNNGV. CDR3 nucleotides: TGTGCCAGCAGCTTAATTGCGTCTAATTCACCCCTCCACTTT. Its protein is CASSLIASNSPLHF. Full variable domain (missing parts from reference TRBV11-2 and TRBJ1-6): EAGVAQSPRYKIIEKRQSVAFWCNPISGHATLYWYQQILGQGPKLLIQFQNNGVVDDSQLPKDRFSAERLKGVDSTLKIQPAKLEDSAVYLCASSLIASNSPLHFGNGTRLTVT.

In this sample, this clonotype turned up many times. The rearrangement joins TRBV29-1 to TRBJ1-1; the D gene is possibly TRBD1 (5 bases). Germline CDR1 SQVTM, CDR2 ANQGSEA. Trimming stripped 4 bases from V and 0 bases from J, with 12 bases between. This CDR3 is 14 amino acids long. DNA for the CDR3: TGCAGCGTTGTGCGGGGCCCTATGAACACTGAAGCTTTCTTT. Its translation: CSVVRGPMNTEAFF.

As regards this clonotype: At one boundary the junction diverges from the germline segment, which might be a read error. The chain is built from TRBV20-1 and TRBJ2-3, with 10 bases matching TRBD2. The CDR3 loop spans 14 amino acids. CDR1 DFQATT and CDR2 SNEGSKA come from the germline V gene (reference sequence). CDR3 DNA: TGCAGTGCTAGACTAGCGGGAGACACAGATACGAAGTATTTT. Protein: CSARLAGDTDTKYF.

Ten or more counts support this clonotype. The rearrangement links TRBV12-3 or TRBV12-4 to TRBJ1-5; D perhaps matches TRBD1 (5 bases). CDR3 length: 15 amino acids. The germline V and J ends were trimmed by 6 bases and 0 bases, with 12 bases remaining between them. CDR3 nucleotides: TGTGCCAGCAGACTAGGGACGTCTAGCAATCAGCCCCAGCATTTT. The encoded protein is CASRLGTSSNQPQHF.

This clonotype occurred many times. In DNA, the CDR3 is TGTGCCAGCGGAAGCGGGACAAGGTACAATCAGCCCCAGCATTTT. Translation: CASGSGTRYNQPQHF. The chain recombines TRBV6-1 with TRBJ1-5; D is possibly TRBD1 (6 bases). V lost 8 bases to trimming and J lost 3 bases, with 17 bases between them. CDR3 length equals 15 residues. CDR1 and CDR2 from the germline V gene are MNHNS and SASEGT.

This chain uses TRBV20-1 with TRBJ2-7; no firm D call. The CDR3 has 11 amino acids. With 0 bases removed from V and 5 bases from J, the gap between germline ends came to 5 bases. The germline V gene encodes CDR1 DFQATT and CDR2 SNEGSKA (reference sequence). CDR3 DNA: TGCAGTGCTAGAGAGGGTGACGAGCAGTACTTC. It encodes CSAREGDEQYF.

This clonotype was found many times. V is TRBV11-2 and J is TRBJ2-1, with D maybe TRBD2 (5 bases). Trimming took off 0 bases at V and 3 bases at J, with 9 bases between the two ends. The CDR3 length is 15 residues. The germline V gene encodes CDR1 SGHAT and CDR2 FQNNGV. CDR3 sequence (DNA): TGTGCCAGCAGCTTAGATGTGGACTTCTACAATGAGCAGTTCTTC. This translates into CASSLDVDFYNEQFF. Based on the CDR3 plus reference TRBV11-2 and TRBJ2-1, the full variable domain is EAGVAQSPRYKIIEKRQSVAFWCNPISGHATLYWYQQILGQGPKLLIQFQNNGVVDDSQLPKDRFSAERLKGVDSTLKIQPAKLEDSAVYLCASSLDVDFYNEQFFGPGTRLTVL.

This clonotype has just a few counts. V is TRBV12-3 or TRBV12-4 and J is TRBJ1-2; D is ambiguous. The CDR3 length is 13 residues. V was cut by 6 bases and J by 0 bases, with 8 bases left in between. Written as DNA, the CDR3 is TGTGCCAGCAGCATCGGGGCTAACTATGGCTACACCTTC. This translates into CASSIGANYGYTF.

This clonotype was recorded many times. In nucleotides, the CDR3 is TGTGCCAGCAGTGAATTGGGCAGGGGGGACGAGCAGTACTTC. Its translation: CASSELGRGDEQYF. V and J are TRBV25-1 and TRBJ2-7; possibly TRBD1 for D (7 bases). Trimming took 1 base from V and 5 from J, leaving 12 bases between them. Germline CDR1 is MGHDK and CDR2 is SYGVNS. The CDR3 has 14 amino acids.

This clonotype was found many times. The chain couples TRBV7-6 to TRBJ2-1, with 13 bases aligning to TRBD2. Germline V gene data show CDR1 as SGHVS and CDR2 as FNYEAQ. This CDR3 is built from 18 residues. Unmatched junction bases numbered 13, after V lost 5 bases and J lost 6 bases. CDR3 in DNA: TGTGCCAGCAGCCAGACAAGACTAGCGGGAGGCCCGGGCAATGAGCAGTTCTTC. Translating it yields CASSQTRLAGGPGNEQFF.

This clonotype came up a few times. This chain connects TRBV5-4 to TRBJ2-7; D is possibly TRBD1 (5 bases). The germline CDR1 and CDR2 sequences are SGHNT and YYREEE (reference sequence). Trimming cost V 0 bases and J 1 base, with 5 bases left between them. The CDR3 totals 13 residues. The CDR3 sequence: CASSLDRSYEQYF. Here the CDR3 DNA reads TGTGCCAGCAGCTTGGACAGGTCCTACGAGCAGTACTTC. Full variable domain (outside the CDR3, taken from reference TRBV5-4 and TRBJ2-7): ETGVTQSPTHLIKTRGQQVTLRCSSQSGHNTVSWYQQALGQGPQFIFQYYREEENGRGNFPPRFSGLQFPNYSSELNVNALELDDSALYLCASSLDRSYEQYFGPGTRLTVT.